The 22 T cell receptor beta chains listed next were all sequenced from one sample in a study of shared clonotypes between healthy human individuals. Using immunoSEQ multiplex PCR, the repertoire was profiled, and TCRdb retains in-frame clones only, with some absent. Here the sample spans 2,500,000 or so clones, approximately 90% being singletons. The sequenced sample consisted of naive CD4+ T cells from PBMCs. Subset: CD45RA+ positively selected. These receptors all come from a man aged 18 to 30 in good health. Some clones in this sample may be carry-over from other donors' samples.

The CDR3 reads CASSQGTSGEGDTQYF. In DNA form, the CDR3 reads TGCGCCAGCAGCCAAGGTACTAGCGGAGAGGGGGATACGCAGTATTTT. This chain links TRBV4-1 with TRBJ2-3, with 8 bases aligning to TRBD2. The CDR3 spans 16 residues. Looked up from germline, CDR1 is MGHRA and CDR2 is YSYEKL. J gave up 6 bases and V 1 base, and 9 bases lay outside the gene matches.

V is TRBV9 and J is TRBJ1-3, with D perhaps matching TRBD1 (5 bases). With 6 bases removed from V and 4 bases from J, the gap between germline ends came to 17 bases. This CDR3 comprises 15 residues. CDR1 and CDR2 from the germline V gene are SGDLS and YYNGEE. This CDR3 is CASTRDSGPGNTIYF. CDR3 DNA sequence: TGTGCCAGCACCAGAGACTCAGGGCCAGGAAACACCATATATTTT.

The V and J genes are TRBV25-1 and TRBJ1-5; no clear D. The CDR3 has 12 amino acids. Germline V gene sequence: CDR1 MGHDK, CDR2 SYGVNS. Trimming took off 4 bases at V and 7 bases at J, with 8 bases between the two ends. The CDR3 sequence: CASSAGGQPQHF. Written as DNA, the CDR3 is TGTGCCAGCAGTGCCGGAGGCCAGCCCCAGCATTTT.

V gene TRBV28 combines with J gene TRBJ1-5; D may be TRBD1 (5 bases). The V gene lost 7 bases and the J gene lost 0 bases, with 16 bases spanning the gap. The CDR3 consists of 16 residues. The germline gives CDR1 MDHEN, CDR2 SYDVKM. CDR3 coding DNA: TGTGCCAGCACTGGGGCCAGCGCGTATAGCAATCAGCCCCAGCATTTT. This sequence encodes CASTGASAYSNQPQHF.

The chain has TRBV9 and TRBJ2-7; D is undetermined. Trimming removed 8 bases at V and 6 bases at J, with 21 bases between. The CDR3 length is 14 residues. The germline CDR1 and CDR2 sequences are SGDLS and YYNGEE. The CDR3 is CASSPSSSRGEQYF. CDR3 in DNA: TGTGCCAGTTCCCCATCCAGTTCGCGTGGCGAGCAGTACTTC.

Turning to this clone: A much larger clone differs by one base, so this may be a read error. Other DNA sequences of this sample code for an identical CDR3. The chain carries TRBV5-1 and TRBJ1-1; D possibly corresponds to TRBD1 (5 bases). Between the trimmed V and J ends, which lost 0 bases and 0 bases, there was a span of 6 bases. Germline assignment: CDR1 SGHRS and CDR2 YFSETQ. CDR3 size: 14 residues. The CDR3, as DNA: TGCGCCAGCAGCTTGGACAGGCTGAACACTGAAGCTTTCTTT. Protein product: CASSLDRLNTEAFF.

The chain's CDR3 is CASGTGTSGRNEQFF. CDR3 sequence (DNA): TGCGCCAGCGGTACCGGGACTAGCGGGAGAAATGAGCAGTTCTTC. The chain has TRBV10-2 and TRBJ2-1, with 14 bases fitting TRBD2. Germline values: CDR1 WSHSY, CDR2 SAAADI. This CDR3 region has 15 residues. V lost 8 bases and J lost 7; bases outside the gene matches: 7.

In its sample, this clone was seen once. Mismatch with germline at one junction end may stem from a read error. Additional DNA sequences in this sample encode the identical CDR3. The chain joins TRBV7-2 to TRBJ1-2, with no clear D. The CDR3 has 16 residues. Germline-derived CDR1 and CDR2 are SGHTA and FQGNSA. CDR3 loop: CASSLNFGQTNYGYTF. As DNA, the CDR3 is TGTGCTAGCAGCTTAAATTTCGGGCAGACTAACTATGGCTACACCTTC.

CDR3 residues: CASSTPSGSSYNEQFF. The CDR3 nucleotides are TGTGCCAGTAGTACCCCTAGCGGGAGCTCCTACAATGAGCAGTTCTTC. V and J are TRBV19 and TRBJ2-1; 10 nucleotides align to TRBD2. The CDR3 extends over 16 amino acids. The V gene's germline CDR1 is LNHDA and CDR2 SQIVND (reference sequence). Losses at the gene ends were 4 bases for V and 0 bases for J; bases not matched to a gene: 3.

This chain connects TRBV29-1 to TRBJ2-1; D is uncertain. Germline V gene data show CDR1 as SQVTM and CDR2 as ANQGSEA. Deletions cut 5 bases from V and 4 bases from J, with 15 bases between. The CDR3 loop spans 14 amino acids. The CDR3 coding sequence is TGCAGCGTTCGATCGTCAGACCGTTACAATGAGCAGTTCTTC. It specifies CSVRSSDRYNEQFF.

The CDR3 reads CASSLRYSNSYEQYF. CDR3 sequence (DNA): TGCGCCAGCAGCCTCCGGTACAGTAACTCCTACGAGCAGTACTTC. V is TRBV4-3 and J is TRBJ2-7; no reliable D call. Germline CDR1 LGHNA, CDR2 YSLEER. V shed 4 bases and J shed 0 bases, with 13 bases lying between them. This CDR3 region has 15 residues.

The chain combines TRBV28 with TRBJ2-2; tentatively, D is TRBD2 (5 bases). The length of the CDR3 is 15 residues. From germline, CDR1 is MDHEN and CDR2 SYDVKM. The V gene lost 6 bases and the J gene lost 5 bases, with 16 bases spanning the gap. This chain's CDR3 is CASSPYASGTGELFF. CDR3 bases: TGTGCCAGCAGCCCATACGCCTCGGGGACCGGGGAGCTGTTTTTT.

About this clone: The same CDR3 is also encoded by other DNA sequences in this sample. The chain combines TRBV9 with TRBJ2-3; D unclear. Germline V gives CDR1 SGDLS, CDR2 YYNGEE. V was shortened by 3 bases and J by 1 base, with 9 bases between the two germline ends. The CDR3 is 14 amino acids. Here the CDR3 DNA reads TGTGCCAGCAGCGGACTTGCAGGCACAGATACGCAGTATTTT. Translation gives CASSGLAGTDTQYF.

This clone was detected a few times. J is TRBJ1-1 and V is TRBV9; D not resolved. The CDR3 consists of 14 residues. With 2 bases removed from V and 1 base from J, the gap between germline ends came to 9 bases. From germline, CDR1 is SGDLS and CDR2 YYNGEE. As DNA, the CDR3 is TGTGCCAGCAGCGTCCAGGCACAGAACACTGAAGCTTTCTTT. It translates to CASSVQAQNTEAFF.

This chain links TRBV7-8 with TRBJ2-4; D is ambiguous. There are 13 residues in the CDR3. V was pared by 1 base and J by 7 bases, with 8 bases between. CDR1 is SGHVS and CDR2 is FQNEAQ in the germline V gene. Here the CDR3 reads CASSLVVDNIQYF. CDR3 in DNA: TGTGCCAGCAGCTTAGTGGTGGACAACATTCAGTACTTC.

About this clone: The junction does not match germline at one end; this may be a read error. The chain's CDR3 is CASSRLTGIGKTETFF. The CDR3 coding sequence is TGTGCCAGCAGCAGATTAACTGGGATAGGGAAAACTGAAACTTTCTTT. The chain couples TRBV4-2 to TRBJ1-1; D gene ambiguous. The CDR3 runs to 16 residues. Germline-derived CDR1 and CDR2 are LGHNA and YNFKEQ.

The gene calls are TRBV29-1 and TRBJ2-7; TRBD2 aligns across 8 bases. Germline assignment: CDR1 SQVTM and CDR2 ANQGSEA. V was pared by 7 bases and J by 5 bases, with 10 bases of the junction left unmatched. The CDR3 is made up of 13 amino acids. CDR3 amino acids: CSARTSMVHEQYF. The CDR3 DNA is TGCAGCGCTAGGACTAGCATGGTCCACGAGCAGTACTTC.

This chain connects TRBV7-2 to TRBJ1-1; 12 bases are shared with TRBD1. Germline V gene data show CDR1 as SGHTA and CDR2 as FQGNSA. The V and J ends lost 3 bases and 3 bases, in that order; junction bases with no gene match: 5. The CDR3 has 16 amino acids. The CDR3 loop reads CASSLGGQGAYTEAFF. DNA of the CDR3: TGTGCCAGCAGCTTGGGGGGACAGGGGGCCTACACTGAAGCTTTCTTT.

The chain joins TRBV5-8 to TRBJ1-1, with a weak D call TRBD1 (6 bases). The CDR3 runs 15 residues. V lost 4 bases and J 1 base, leaving 14 bases between the germline ends. Germline V lookup: CDR1 SGHTS, CDR2 YDEGEE. The CDR3 DNA reads as TGTGCCAGCAGCCGGAGGGGGGGATCGAACACTGAAGCTTTCTTT. Encoded protein: CASSRRGGSNTEAFF.

This chain's CDR3 is CASSEGVNEQFF. CDR3 DNA: TGTGCCAGCTCGGAGGGAGTCAATGAGCAGTTCTTC. The J gene is TRBJ2-1, the V gene TRBV18; tentative D call: TRBD2 (6 bases). The CDR3 runs 12 residues. V was pared by 6 bases and J by 6 bases, with 9 bases between. Germline CDR1 reads KGHSH; CDR2 reads LQKENI.

The V call is TRBV10-3, the J call TRBJ2-1; 11 bases are a match to TRBD2. J was trimmed by 2 bases and V by 6 bases; bases with no gene match: 9. Germline V lookup: CDR1 ENHRY, CDR2 SYGVKD. The length of the CDR3 is 17 residues. CDR3 sequence: CAISLLETSGAYNEQFF. As DNA, the CDR3 is TGTGCCATCAGCCTACTTGAGACTAGCGGGGCCTACAATGAGCAGTTCTTC.

This clone was observed once. This rearrangement joins TRBV4-3 to TRBJ2-6; TRBD1 or TRBD2 may be the D gene (7 bases each). Trimming cost V 4 bases and J 4 bases, with 23 bases left between them. The CDR3 length is 19 residues. Per the germline V gene, CDR1 is LGHNA and CDR2 is YSLEER. The CDR3 DNA is TGCGCCAGCAGCCGTCGACAGGGAGGGGTCTTGAGAGGGGCCAACGTCCTGACTTTC. Encoded protein: CASSRRQGGVLRGANVLTF.